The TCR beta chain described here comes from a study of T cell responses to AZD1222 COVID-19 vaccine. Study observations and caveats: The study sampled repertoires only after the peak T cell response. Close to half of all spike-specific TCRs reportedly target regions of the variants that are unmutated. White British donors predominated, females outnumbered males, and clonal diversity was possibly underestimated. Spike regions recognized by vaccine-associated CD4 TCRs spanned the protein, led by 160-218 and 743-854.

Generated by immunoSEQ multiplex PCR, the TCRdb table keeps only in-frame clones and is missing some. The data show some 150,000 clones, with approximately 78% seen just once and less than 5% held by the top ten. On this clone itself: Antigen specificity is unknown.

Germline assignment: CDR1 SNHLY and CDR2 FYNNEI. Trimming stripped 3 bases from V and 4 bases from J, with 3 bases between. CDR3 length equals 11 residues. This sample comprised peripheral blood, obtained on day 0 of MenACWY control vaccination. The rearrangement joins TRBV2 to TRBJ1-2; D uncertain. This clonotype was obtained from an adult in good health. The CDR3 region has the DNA TGTGCCAGCAGTGACCCCTATGGCTACACCTTC. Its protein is CASSDPYGYTF. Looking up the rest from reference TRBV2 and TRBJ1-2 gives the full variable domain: EPEVTQTPSHQVTQMGQEVILRCVPISNHLYFYWYRQILGQKVEFLVSFYNNEISEKSEIFDDQFSVERPDGSNFTLKIRSTKLEDSAMYFCASSDPYGYTFGSGTRLTVV.